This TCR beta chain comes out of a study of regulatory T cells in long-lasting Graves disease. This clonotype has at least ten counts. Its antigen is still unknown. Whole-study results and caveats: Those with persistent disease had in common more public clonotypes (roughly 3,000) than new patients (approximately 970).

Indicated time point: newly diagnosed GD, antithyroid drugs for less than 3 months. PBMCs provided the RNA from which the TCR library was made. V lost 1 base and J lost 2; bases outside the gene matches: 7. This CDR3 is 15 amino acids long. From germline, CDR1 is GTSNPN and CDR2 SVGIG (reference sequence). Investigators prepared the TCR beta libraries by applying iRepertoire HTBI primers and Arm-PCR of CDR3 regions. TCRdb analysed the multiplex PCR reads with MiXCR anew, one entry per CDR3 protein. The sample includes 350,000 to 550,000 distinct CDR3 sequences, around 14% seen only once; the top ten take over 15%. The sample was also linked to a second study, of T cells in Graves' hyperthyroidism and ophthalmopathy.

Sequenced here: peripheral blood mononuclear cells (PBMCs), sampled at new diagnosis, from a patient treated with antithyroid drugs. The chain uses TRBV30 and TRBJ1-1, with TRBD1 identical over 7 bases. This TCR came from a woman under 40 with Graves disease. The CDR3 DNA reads TGTGCCTGGAGTGGACAGGGATGGGTAAACACTGAAGCTTTCTTT. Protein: CAWSGQGWVNTEAFF. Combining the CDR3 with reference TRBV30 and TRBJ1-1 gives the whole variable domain SQTIHQWPATLVQPVGSPLSLECTVEGTSNPNLYWYRQAAGRGLQLLFYSVGIGQISSEVPQNLSASRPQDRQFILSSKKLLLSDSGFYLCAWSGQGWVNTEAFFGQGTRLTVV.